This T cell receptor (beta chain) was captured by sequencing in a study of a mutant IDH1 vaccine in newly diagnosed glioma. For the study at large: Treated patients comprised around 62% males and 37.5% females, mean age roughly 40 years.

The length of the CDR3 is 13 residues. Deletions cut 4 bases from V and 4 bases from J, with 10 bases between. Germline assignment: CDR1 SNHLY and CDR2 FYNNEI. Generated by immunoSEQ multiplex PCR, the TCRdb table keeps only in-frame clones and is missing some. The sample shows approximately 92,000 clones, over 75% of them seen only once. The time point: baseline, week 1 (first vaccination visit). As for treatment: pre-vaccination baseline after standard-of-care therapy. The TCR comes from a middle-aged man with glioma. The rearrangement uses TRBV2 and TRBJ1-1; D remains unclear. The specimen comprised PBMCs, sampled from a glioma patient treated with radiotherapy, temozolomide or both. CDR3 region: CASSVDGITEAFF. The CDR3 nucleotides read TGTGCCAGCAGTGTAGATGGGATCACTGAAGCTTTCTTT. The variable domain in full, completed from reference TRBV2 and TRBJ1-1, reads EPEVTQTPSHQVTQMGQEVILRCVPISNHLYFYWYRQILGQKVEFLVSFYNNEISEKSEIFDDQFSVERPDGSNFTLKIRSTKLEDSAMYFCASSVDGITEAFFGQGTRLTVV.